The entry that follows covers one TCR beta chain sequence. CDR3 size: 13 residues. Germline CDR1 is MNHEY and CDR2 is SVGAGI. Losses at the gene ends were 6 bases for V and 0 bases for J; bases not matched to a gene: 1. This sample was included in a study of blood T cell repertoires in COVID-19. The wider study: COVID-19 samples collected from the United States, Italy and Spain covered acute and convalescent phases. PBMCs, B-cell-depleted T cells, or T cells were the source of the cDNA or gDNA that made up the material.

Authors' data handling: From reference gene primer amplification, estimates of nucleated cell counts were derived. Sequencing used immunoSEQ multiplex PCR; TCRdb keeps in-frame clones, though not all of them. V, J and clone size are those of that table, while D and trimming were read from the DNA. Of about 210,000 clones in the sample, around 83% are singletons; the top ten hold 4.5% to 5%. The sample was peripheral blood. This TCR came from a woman of 80 years or more with acute or convalescent COVID-19. The chain couples TRBV6-5 to TRBJ1-1; 7 bases align to TRBD1. The DNA for the CDR3 is TGTGCCAGCAGGGGACAGCTGAACACTGAAGCTTTCTTT. This encodes CASRGQLNTEAFF.